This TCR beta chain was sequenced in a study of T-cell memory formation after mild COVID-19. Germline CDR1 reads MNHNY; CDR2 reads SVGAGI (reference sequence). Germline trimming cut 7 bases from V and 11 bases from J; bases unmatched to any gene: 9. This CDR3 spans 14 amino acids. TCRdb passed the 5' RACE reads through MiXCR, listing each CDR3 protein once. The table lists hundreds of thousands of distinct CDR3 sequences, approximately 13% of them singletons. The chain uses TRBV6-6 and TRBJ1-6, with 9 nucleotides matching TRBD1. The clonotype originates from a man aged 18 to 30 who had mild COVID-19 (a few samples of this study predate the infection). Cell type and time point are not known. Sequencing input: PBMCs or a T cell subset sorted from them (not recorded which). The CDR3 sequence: CASMVGQGTAPLHF. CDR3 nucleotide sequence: TGTGCCAGCATGGTGGGACAGGGAACGGCACCCCTCCACTTT.